This entry lists 24 T cell receptor beta chains sequenced from one sample in a study of blood T cells in healthy people across ages. Next came a second PCR, run for about 7 to 12 cycles, which used a sample-barcoded 5' primer along with a J-beta primer mix. MiXCR, applied by TCRdb to the 5' RACE reads, yields one record per CDR3 protein. Among 800,000 to 1,300,000 distinct CDR3 sequences listed, around 27% were seen once. These same data were also listed under a study on T cells of mothers and their children.

The sequenced material came from blood. The source of these receptors is a girl aged 2 to 10 in good health.

This clonotype was seen a few times. The J gene is TRBJ2-2, the V gene TRBV9; perhaps TRBD1 as D (6 bases). Germline lookup yields CDR1 SGDLS and CDR2 YYNGEE. This CDR3 is built from 18 residues. The V end was cut by 0 bases, the J end by 0 bases, with 15 bases between. The CDR3 DNA follows: TGTGCCAGCAGCGTAGAGGTTTGGGACACCACGAACACCGGGGAGCTGTTTTTT. Amino acid sequence: CASSVEVWDTTNTGELFF.

V gene TRBV12-3 or TRBV12-4 combines with J gene TRBJ2-5; tentative D call: TRBD2 (6 bases). The V gene lost 3 bases and the J gene lost 2 bases, with 13 bases spanning the gap. This CDR3 has 15 amino acids. The CDR3 DNA sequence: TGTGCCAGCAGTTTTTTGGTGGGGGGACAAGAGACCCAGTACTTC. It codes for CASSFLVGGQETQYF.

The CDR3 DNA reads as TGTGCCATCTCAGACAGGTACAATGAGCAGTTCTTC. This encodes CAISDRYNEQFF. The chain has TRBV10-3 and TRBJ2-1, with D possibly being TRBD1 (6 bases). The ends were cut back, 8 bases at V and 4 bases at J, with 9 bases in the middle. The CDR3 is 12 amino acids. CDR1 is ENHRY and CDR2 is SYGVKD in the germline V gene.

This clonotype was recorded a few times. Here the CDR3 reads CASSPPLAEDYNEQFF. CDR3 in DNA: TGTGCCAGCTCACCGCCTCTAGCGGAAGATTACAATGAGCAGTTCTTC. The V and J genes are TRBV18 and TRBJ2-1, with 7 positions matching TRBD2. With 3 bases clipped from V and 4 bases from J, the junction kept 9 bases outside the gene matches. The CDR3 runs to 16 residues. CDR1 is KGHSH, CDR2 LQKENI, per germline.

The chain carries TRBV11-2 and TRBJ2-5; no definite D call. Trimming stripped 3 bases from V and 2 bases from J, with 13 bases between. The CDR3 is 15 amino acids. Germline CDR1 reads SGHAT; CDR2 reads FQNNGV. As DNA, the CDR3 is TGTGCCAGCAGCTTGGGGTCAGAGCTTCAAGAGACCCAGTACTTC. Its protein is CASSLGSELQETQYF. Full variable domain (remainder filled in from reference TRBV11-2 and TRBJ2-5): EAGVAQSPRYKIIEKRQSVAFWCNPISGHATLYWYQQILGQGPKLLIQFQNNGVVDDSQLPKDRFSAERLKGVDSTLKIQPAKLEDSAVYLCASSLGSELQETQYFGPGTRLLVL.

This clonotype occurred once. The junction departs from germline at one end; a sequencing error may be responsible. This sequence joins TRBV7-9 and TRBJ2-2; D gene ambiguous. From germline, CDR1 is SEHNR and CDR2 FQNEAQ (reference sequence). The CDR3 consists of 15 residues. This CDR3 reads CASGFFSADTGELFF. The CDR3 bases are TGTGCCAGCGGCTTTTTCTCGGCAGACACCGGGGAGCTGTTTTTT.

The V gene is TRBV20-1, the J gene TRBJ2-1, with D possibly being TRBD1 or TRBD2 (5 bases each). The CDR3 is made up of 15 amino acids. CDR1 is DFQATT, CDR2 SNEGSKA, per germline (reference sequence). Trimming shortened V by 6 bases and J by 2 bases, and 17 bases separated the two germline ends. CDR3: CSATGTFETYNEQFF. CDR3 sequence (DNA): TGCAGTGCAACCGGGACCTTCGAGACCTACAATGAGCAGTTCTTC.

This clonotype was seen only a few times. The chain joins TRBV29-1 to TRBJ2-1; tentative D call: TRBD1 (6 bases). Germline V gene lookup returns CDR1 SQVTM and CDR2 ANQGSEA. Trimming took 2 bases from V and 6 from J, leaving 29 bases between them. CDR3 size: 19 residues. CDR3 coding DNA: TGCAGCGTTGAACTCTGGCGGCAGGGGATAGGAACTGCTACCAATGAGCAGTTCTTC. It is translated as CSVELWRQGIGTATNEQFF.

This clonotype was counted between two and nine times. The chain is built from TRBV7-2 and TRBJ2-7, with 13 bases aligning to TRBD2. Germline V gene lookup returns CDR1 SGHTA and CDR2 FQGNSA. J gave up 6 bases and V 1 base, and 9 bases lay outside the gene matches. CDR3 size: 17 residues. The CDR3 DNA sequence: TGTGCCAGCAGCTTAGTTGATACTAGCGGGGGGGTCCCCGAGCAGTACTTC. It translates to CASSLVDTSGGVPEQYF.

V is TRBV7-9 and J is TRBJ1-4; D may be TRBD1 (6 bases). Trimming shortened V by 5 bases and J by 0 bases, and 13 bases separated the two germline ends. The CDR3 loop spans 16 amino acids. Germline V CDR1 and CDR2: SEHNR, FQNEAQ (reference sequence). CDR3 sequence reads: CASSNQGFATNEKLFF. The CDR3, as DNA: TGTGCCAGCAGCAATCAGGGGTTTGCAACTAATGAAAAACTGTTTTTT. The full variable domain, in which reference TRBV7-9 and TRBJ1-4 provide the parts outside the CDR3, is DTGVSQNPRHKITKRGQNVTFRCDPISEHNRLYWYRQTLGQGPEFLTYFQNEAQLEKSRLLSDRFSAERPKGSFSTLEIQRTEQGDSAMYLCASSNQGFATNEKLFFGSGTQLSVL.

V usage is TRBV18 and J usage is TRBJ2-7; TRBD2 is a possible D gene (6 bases). Germline-derived CDR1 and CDR2 are KGHSH and LQKENI. There are 15 residues in the CDR3. Trimming removed 6 bases from V and 5 bases from J, with 20 bases in between. This CDR3 reads CASSPLRAGTDEQYF. In DNA, the CDR3 is TGTGCCAGCTCTCCCCTTAGGGCGGGAACTGACGAGCAGTACTTC.

This chain connects TRBV20-1 to TRBJ2-7; 8 bases line up with TRBD2. Germline trimming cut 4 bases from V and 4 bases from J; bases unmatched to any gene: 6. The CDR3 is made up of 13 amino acids. Germline CDR1 DFQATT, CDR2 SNEGSKA (reference sequence). CDR3 sequence: CSATKSGSYEQYF. DNA of the CDR3: TGCAGTGCTACCAAAAGCGGGAGTTACGAGCAGTACTTC.

The sample holds a few counts of this clonotype. V and J are TRBV29-1 and TRBJ2-5, with TRBD1 matching 10 bases. The end of the DNA is better explained by TRBJ2-7, so the J call may be wrong. In germline, CDR1 is SQVTM, CDR2 ANQGSEA. The CDR3 has 14 amino acids. The CDR3 nucleotides are TGCAGCGGATCCGGGACAGGGGCATCCTACGAGCAGTACTTC. Its translation is CSGSGTGASYEQYF.

The V and J genes are TRBV28 and TRBJ2-1; possibly TRBD1 for D (5 bases). The CDR3 contains 16 residues. The germline V gene encodes CDR1 MDHEN and CDR2 SYDVKM. The ends were cut back, 4 bases at V and 0 bases at J, with 13 bases in the middle. The CDR3 loop is CASSWTPKSSYNEQFF. For the CDR3, the DNA is TGTGCCAGCAGTTGGACACCCAAGAGCTCCTACAATGAGCAGTTCTTC. The whole variable domain, filled in from reference TRBV28 and TRBJ2-1, reads DVKVTQSSRYLVKRTGEKVFLECVQDMDHENMFWYRQDPGLGLRLIYFSYDVKMKEKGDIPEGYSVSREKKERFSLILESASTNQTSMYLCASSWTPKSSYNEQFFGPGTRLTVL.

This rearrangement joins TRBV28 to TRBJ2-1, with TRBD2 matching 9 bases. This CDR3 spans 15 amino acids. CDR1 is MDHEN, CDR2 SYDVKM, per germline. Germline trimming cut 6 bases from V and 10 bases from J; bases unmatched to any gene: 13. The CDR3 sequence: CASSPSGGLAREQFF. The CDR3 DNA follows: TGTGCCAGCAGCCCATCCGGGGGACTAGCTAGGGAGCAGTTCTTC.

CDR3 in amino acids: CSAPGKYNEQFF. CDR3 DNA sequence: TGCAGTGCCCCAGGAAAGTACAATGAGCAGTTCTTC. The V call is TRBV20-1, the J call TRBJ2-7; D is undetermined. The last part of the DNA fits TRBJ2-1 better; the J call may be wrong. Germline-derived CDR1 and CDR2 are DFQATT and SNEGSKA (reference sequence). The CDR3 consists of 12 residues.

The rearrangement links TRBV24-1 to TRBJ2-2; 9 bases are a match to TRBD2. Germline V gene lookup returns CDR1 KGHDR and CDR2 SFDVKD. The CDR3 is 20 residues long. Unmatched junction bases numbered 18, after V lost 4 bases and J lost 4 bases. The CDR3 sequence is CATSDPPTSGGIVGTGELFF. CDR3 nucleotide sequence: TGTGCCACCAGTGACCCTCCGACCAGCGGGGGGATCGTTGGCACCGGGGAGCTGTTTTTT.

This clonotype was recorded a few times. The rearrangement uses TRBV29-1 and TRBJ2-5; tentatively, D is TRBD1 (5 bases). The J call may be in error: the DNA end matches TRBJ2-7 better. Germline V gene data show CDR1 as SQVTM and CDR2 as ANQGSEA. The CDR3 is made up of 12 amino acids. The CDR3 region is CSVIFSGLEQYF. The DNA for the CDR3 is TGCAGCGTGATATTTTCAGGGCTCGAGCAGTACTTC.

This clonotype was recorded a few times. J is TRBJ2-7 and V is TRBV7-2; a possible D gene is TRBD2 (5 bases). The CDR3 totals 16 residues. Per the germline V gene, CDR1 is SGHTA and CDR2 is FQGNSA. Trimming took off 0 bases at V and 0 bases at J, with 12 bases between the two ends. CDR3 in DNA: TGTGCCAGCAGCTTAGCGCGAGGGAAAAGCTCCTACGAGCAGTACTTC. Translation gives CASSLARGKSSYEQYF.

The J gene is TRBJ2-7, the V gene TRBV7-9; D unresolved. CDR3 length: 15 amino acids. Looked up from germline, CDR1 is SEHNR and CDR2 is FQNEAQ (reference sequence). Deletions cut 3 bases from V and 2 bases from J, with 14 bases between. CDR3 bases: TGTGCCAGCAGCTTTACTTTAGGGTCCCCCTACGAGCAGTACTTC. Translating it yields CASSFTLGSPYEQYF.

The DNA of the CDR3 is TGCGCCAGCAGCCAAGTGGGGGCCGGCACCTACGAGCAGTACTTC. This gives the protein CASSQVGAGTYEQYF. The chain employs TRBV4-1 and TRBJ2-7, with D possibly matching TRBD1 (6 bases). V shed 1 base and J shed 2 bases, with 12 bases lying between them. Germline assignment: CDR1 MGHRA and CDR2 YSYEKL. The CDR3 has 15 amino acids.

The chain employs TRBV6-1 and TRBJ2-5, with TRBD2 as a possible D gene (5 bases). The CDR3 length is 15 residues. Germline lookup yields CDR1 MNHNS and CDR2 SASEGT. V shed 0 bases and J shed 4 bases, with 12 bases lying between them. The CDR3 DNA reads TGTGCCAGCAGTGAAGCGCCGGGGATGGGAGAGACCCAGTACTTC. Residues: CASSEAPGMGETQYF.

This clonotype was found a few times. The chain joins TRBV28 to TRBJ1-1, with D possibly matching TRBD1 (5 bases). Germline-derived CDR1 and CDR2 are MDHEN and SYDVKM. The CDR3 consists of 15 residues. V was shortened by 4 bases and J by 0 bases, with 12 bases between the two germline ends. The CDR3 region has the DNA TGTGCCAGCAGTTCCGGACAACTCATGAACACTGAAGCTTTCTTT. It translates to CASSSGQLMNTEAFF. The full variable domain, its missing parts supplied by reference TRBV28 and TRBJ1-1, is DVKVTQSSRYLVKRTGEKVFLECVQDMDHENMFWYRQDPGLGLRLIYFSYDVKMKEKGDIPEGYSVSREKKERFSLILESASTNQTSMYLCASSSGQLMNTEAFFGQGTRLTVV.

The chain carries TRBV3-1 and TRBJ1-3; D is uncertain. Germline V gene data show CDR1 as LGHDT and CDR2 as YNNKEL (reference sequence). V lost 5 bases and J 0 bases, leaving 17 bases between the germline ends. The CDR3 runs to 17 residues. CDR3 residues: CASSFMEPGISGNTIYF. As DNA, the CDR3 is TGTGCCAGCAGCTTTATGGAACCCGGGATCTCTGGAAACACCATATATTTT.